A single sample gave rise to the 9 T cell receptor beta chains below, sequenced in a study of beta chain features in type 1 diabetes. Sequenced material consisted of expressed TCRB transcripts (all of the isolated RNA was reverse transcribed). Here immunoSEQ multiplex PCR was the method, and the copy in TCRdb shows in-frame clones only, minus some. Of under 500,000 clones in the sample, 30% were seen once. The sample was naive CD4+ T cells from blood. All receptors come from a man aged 18 to 30 in good health.

This chain connects TRBV4-3 to TRBJ2-1; 8 nucleotides align to TRBD2. Germline assignment: CDR1 LGHNA and CDR2 YSLEER. The CDR3 sequence is 15 residues long. After removal of 4 bases from V and 6 bases from J, the junction contained 8 bases not matched to a gene. As DNA, the CDR3 is TGCGCCAGCAGCCCCGCCGGGACTAGGGGCAATGAGCAGTTCTTC. Its protein product is CASSPAGTRGNEQFF.

This clone was counted a few times. The V gene is TRBV15, the J gene TRBJ2-7; D remains ambiguous. The germline gives CDR1 LNHNV, CDR2 YYDKDF (reference sequence). This CDR3 region has 14 residues. Trimming left V 1 base short and J 2 bases short, with 9 bases between. The CDR3 sequence is CATSRVDRPYEQYF. The CDR3 nucleotides read TGTGCCACCAGCAGAGTAGATAGGCCCTACGAGCAGTACTTC.

In its sample, this clone was seen a few times. The V gene is TRBV20-1, the J gene TRBJ2-1; D unresolved. The CDR3 spans 11 residues. The V and J ends lost 3 bases and 6 bases respectively, with 6 bases between them. Germline V gene lookup returns CDR1 DFQATT and CDR2 SNEGSKA (reference sequence). CDR3 residues: CSARGINEQFF. CDR3 sequence (DNA): TGCAGTGCTAGGGGAATCAATGAGCAGTTCTTC.

As to this clone: The junction departs from the called germline gene at one end, perhaps through a read error. The gene calls are TRBV7-9 and TRBJ2-1; 8 bases match TRBD2. This CDR3 is 14 amino acids long. Germline V gene lookup returns CDR1 SEHNR and CDR2 FQNEAQ (reference sequence). CDR3 sequence reads: CASSLPREGPLQIF. In nucleotides, the CDR3 is TGTGCCAGCAGCTTACCTCGGGAGGGCCCCCTCCAGATCTTC. Based on the CDR3 plus reference TRBV7-9 and TRBJ2-1, the full variable domain is DTGVSQNPRHKITKRGQNVTFRCDPISEHNRLYWYRQTLGQGPEFLTYFQNEAQLEKSRLLSDRFSAERPKGSFSTLEIQRTEQGDSAMYLCASSLPREGPLQIFGPGTRLTVL.

The chain couples TRBV15 to TRBJ1-5; D ambiguous. Trimming removed 0 bases from V and 0 bases from J, with 3 bases in between. In germline, CDR1 is LNHNV, CDR2 YYDKDF (reference sequence). The CDR3 has 14 residues. The CDR3 DNA reads TGTGCCACCAGCAGAGACTATAGCAATCAGCCCCAGCATTTT. Translating gives CATSRDYSNQPQHF.

Concerning this clone itself: The sample carries other DNA sequences with the same CDR3. The chain carries TRBV4-3 and TRBJ2-7; D is undetermined. Germline CDR1 reads LGHNA; CDR2 reads YSLEER. The CDR3 totals 14 residues. The germline V and J ends were trimmed by 0 bases and 7 bases, with 13 bases remaining between them. CDR3 protein: CASSQDPGTREQYF. The CDR3 coding sequence is TGCGCCAGCAGCCAAGATCCTGGTACTCGTGAGCAGTACTTC.

This clone was detected a few times. This chain links TRBV25-1 with TRBJ2-7, with D possibly matching TRBD2 (5 bases). From germline, CDR1 is MGHDK and CDR2 SYGVNS. Trimming left V 4 bases short and J 0 bases short, with 10 bases between. The CDR3 has 14 residues. Here the CDR3 DNA reads TGTGCCAGCAGTGTACTAGGGAGCTCCTACGAGCAGTACTTC. It yields the protein CASSVLGSSYEQYF.

This clone was counted between two and nine times. This chain connects TRBV6-5 to TRBJ2-3; D not resolved. Germline V lookup: CDR1 MNHEY, CDR2 SVGAGI. The length of the CDR3 is 14 residues. With 6 bases removed from V and 3 bases from J, the gap between germline ends came to 13 bases. Here the CDR3 reads CASRRWESTDTQYF. The DNA of the CDR3 is TGTGCCAGCAGGAGGTGGGAATCGACAGATACGCAGTATTTT.

The chain has TRBV28 and TRBJ1-1, with 8 positions matching TRBD1. CDR3 size: 16 residues. Looked up from germline, CDR1 is MDHEN and CDR2 is SYDVKM. V lost 5 bases to trimming and J lost 1 base; unmatched junction nucleotides: 9. The CDR3 loop reads CASSPRRGQENTEAFF. The CDR3 region has the DNA TGTGCCAGCAGTCCTCGGAGGGGACAGGAGAACACTGAAGCTTTCTTT.